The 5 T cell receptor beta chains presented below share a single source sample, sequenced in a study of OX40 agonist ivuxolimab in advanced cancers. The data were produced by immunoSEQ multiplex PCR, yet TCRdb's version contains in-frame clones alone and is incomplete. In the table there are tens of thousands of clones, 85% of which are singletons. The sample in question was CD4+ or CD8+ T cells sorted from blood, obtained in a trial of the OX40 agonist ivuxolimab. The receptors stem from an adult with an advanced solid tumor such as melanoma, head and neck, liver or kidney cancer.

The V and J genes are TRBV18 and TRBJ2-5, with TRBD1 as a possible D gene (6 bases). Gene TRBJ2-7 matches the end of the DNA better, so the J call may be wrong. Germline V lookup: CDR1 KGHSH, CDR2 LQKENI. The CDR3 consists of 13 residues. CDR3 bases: TGTGCCAGCTCACCACCAGGGGGCTACGAGCAGTACTTC. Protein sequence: CASSPPGGYEQYF.

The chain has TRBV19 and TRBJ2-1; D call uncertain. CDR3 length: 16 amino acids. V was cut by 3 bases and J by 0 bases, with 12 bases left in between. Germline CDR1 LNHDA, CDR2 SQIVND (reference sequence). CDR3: CASSIAPVSSYNEQFF. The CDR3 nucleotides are TGTGCCAGTAGTATCGCCCCGGTTAGCTCCTACAATGAGCAGTTCTTC.

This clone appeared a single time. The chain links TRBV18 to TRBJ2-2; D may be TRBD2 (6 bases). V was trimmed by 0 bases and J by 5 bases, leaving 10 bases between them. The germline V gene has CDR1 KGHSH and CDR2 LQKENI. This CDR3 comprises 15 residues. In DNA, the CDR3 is TGTGCCAGCTCACCACCGGGGGGTGAGACCGGGGAGCTGTTTTTT. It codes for CASSPPGGETGELFF. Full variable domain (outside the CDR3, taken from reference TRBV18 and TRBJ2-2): NAGVMQNPRHLVRRRGQEARLRCSPMKGHSHVYWYRQLPEEGLKFMVYLQKENIIDESGMPKERFSAEFPKEGPSILRIQQVVRGDSAAYFCASSPPGGETGELFFGEGSRLTVL.

CDR3 residues: CASSSGTKVTDTQYF. CDR3 sequence (DNA): TGTGCCAGCAGCTCAGGGACGAAAGTTACAGATACGCAGTATTTT. The chain joins TRBV28 to TRBJ2-3; D may match TRBD1 or TRBD2 (5 bases each). The ends were cut back, 6 bases at V and 3 bases at J, with 16 bases in the middle. Germline V gene sequence: CDR1 MDHEN, CDR2 SYDVKM. The CDR3 is 15 amino acids.

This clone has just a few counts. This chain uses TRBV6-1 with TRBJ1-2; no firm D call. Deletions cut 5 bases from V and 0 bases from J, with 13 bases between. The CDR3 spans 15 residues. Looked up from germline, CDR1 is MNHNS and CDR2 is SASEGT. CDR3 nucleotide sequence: TGTGCCAGCAGTACCCAGCGGCCGACTAACTATGGCTACACCTTC. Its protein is CASSTQRPTNYGYTF.